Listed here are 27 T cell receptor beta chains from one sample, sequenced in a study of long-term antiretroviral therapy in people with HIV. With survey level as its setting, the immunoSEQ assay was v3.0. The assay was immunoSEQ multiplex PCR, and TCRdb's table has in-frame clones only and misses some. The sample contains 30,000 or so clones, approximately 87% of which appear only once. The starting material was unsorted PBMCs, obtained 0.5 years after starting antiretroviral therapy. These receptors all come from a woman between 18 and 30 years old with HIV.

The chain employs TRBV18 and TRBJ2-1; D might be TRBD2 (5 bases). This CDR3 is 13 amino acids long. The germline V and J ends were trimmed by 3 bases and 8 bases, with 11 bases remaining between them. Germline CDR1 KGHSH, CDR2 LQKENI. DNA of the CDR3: TGTGCCAGCTCACCGTCACTAGGGTATGAGCAGTTCTTC. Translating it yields CASSPSLGYEQFF. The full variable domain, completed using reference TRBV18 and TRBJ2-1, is NAGVMQNPRHLVRRRGQEARLRCSPMKGHSHVYWYRQLPEEGLKFMVYLQKENIIDESGMPKERFSAEFPKEGPSILRIQQVVRGDSAAYFCASSPSLGYEQFFGPGTRLTVL.

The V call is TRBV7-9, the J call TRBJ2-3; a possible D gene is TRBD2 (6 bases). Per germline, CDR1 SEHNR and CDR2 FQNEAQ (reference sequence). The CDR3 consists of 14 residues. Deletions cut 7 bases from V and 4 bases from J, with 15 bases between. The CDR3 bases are TGTGCCAGCACCCCTCCGGGAGTGGCAGATACGCAGTATTTT. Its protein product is CASTPPGVADTQYF.

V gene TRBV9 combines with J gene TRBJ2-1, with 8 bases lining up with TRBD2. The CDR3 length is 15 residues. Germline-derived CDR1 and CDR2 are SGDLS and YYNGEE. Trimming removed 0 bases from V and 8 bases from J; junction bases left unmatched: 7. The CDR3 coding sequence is TGTGCCAGCAGCGTAGCGGGAGGGCCCGTCTATGAGCAGTTCTTC. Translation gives CASSVAGGPVYEQFF.

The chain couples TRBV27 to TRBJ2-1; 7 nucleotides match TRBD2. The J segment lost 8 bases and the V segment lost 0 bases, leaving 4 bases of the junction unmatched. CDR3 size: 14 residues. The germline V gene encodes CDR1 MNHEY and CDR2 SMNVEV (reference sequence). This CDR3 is CASSLSLGGDEQFF. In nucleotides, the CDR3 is TGTGCCAGCAGTTTATCCTTGGGAGGGGATGAGCAGTTCTTC.

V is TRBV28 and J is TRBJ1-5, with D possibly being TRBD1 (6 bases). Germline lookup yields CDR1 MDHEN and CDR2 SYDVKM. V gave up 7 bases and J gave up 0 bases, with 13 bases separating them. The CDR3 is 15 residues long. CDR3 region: CASTREGGSNQPQHF. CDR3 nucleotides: TGTGCCAGCACCCGGGAGGGGGGTAGCAATCAGCCCCAGCATTTT. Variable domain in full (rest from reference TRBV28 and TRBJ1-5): DVKVTQSSRYLVKRTGEKVFLECVQDMDHENMFWYRQDPGLGLRLIYFSYDVKMKEKGDIPEGYSVSREKKERFSLILESASTNQTSMYLCASTREGGSNQPQHFGDGTRLSIL.

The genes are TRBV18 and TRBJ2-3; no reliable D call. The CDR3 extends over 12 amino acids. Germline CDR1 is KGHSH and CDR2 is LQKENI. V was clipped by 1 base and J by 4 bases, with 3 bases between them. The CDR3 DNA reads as TGTGCCAGCTCACCACAAGCAGATACGCAGTATTTT. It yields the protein CASSPQADTQYF.

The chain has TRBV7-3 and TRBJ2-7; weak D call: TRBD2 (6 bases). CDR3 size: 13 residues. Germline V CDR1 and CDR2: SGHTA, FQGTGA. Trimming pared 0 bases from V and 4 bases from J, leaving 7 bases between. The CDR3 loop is CASSLTGGYEQYF. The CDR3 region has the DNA TGTGCCAGCAGCTTAACCGGAGGGTACGAGCAGTACTTC.

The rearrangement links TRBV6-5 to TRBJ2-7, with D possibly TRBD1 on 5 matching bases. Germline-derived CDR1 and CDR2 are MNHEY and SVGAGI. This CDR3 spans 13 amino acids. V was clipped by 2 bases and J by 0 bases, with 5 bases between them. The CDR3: CASSYGASYEQYF. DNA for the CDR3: TGTGCCAGCAGTTACGGGGCCTCCTACGAGCAGTACTTC.

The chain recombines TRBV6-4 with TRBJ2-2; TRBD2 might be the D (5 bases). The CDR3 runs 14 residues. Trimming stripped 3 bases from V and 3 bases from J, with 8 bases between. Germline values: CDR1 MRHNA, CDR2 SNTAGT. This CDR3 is CASSELADTGELFF. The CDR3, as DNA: TGTGCCAGCAGTGAGCTAGCAGACACCGGGGAGCTGTTTTTT.

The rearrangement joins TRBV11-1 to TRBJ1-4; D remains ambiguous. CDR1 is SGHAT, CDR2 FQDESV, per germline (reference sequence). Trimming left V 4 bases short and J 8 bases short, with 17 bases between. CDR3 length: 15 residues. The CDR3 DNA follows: TGTGCCAGCAGCTCCCCTCGGGATTCCGGGGAAAAACTGTTTTTT. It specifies CASSSPRDSGEKLFF.

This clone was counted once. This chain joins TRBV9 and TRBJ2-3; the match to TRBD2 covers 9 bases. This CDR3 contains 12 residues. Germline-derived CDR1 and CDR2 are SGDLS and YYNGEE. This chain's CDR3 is CASGSGTDTQYF. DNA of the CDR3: TGTGCTAGCGGGAGTGGCACAGATACGCAGTATTTT.

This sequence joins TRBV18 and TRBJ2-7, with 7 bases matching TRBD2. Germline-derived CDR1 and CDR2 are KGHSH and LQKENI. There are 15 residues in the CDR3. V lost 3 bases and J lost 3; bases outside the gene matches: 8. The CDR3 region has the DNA TGTGCCAGCTCACCCTCCCTAGCGGAGAGCTACGAGCAGTACTTC. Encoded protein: CASSPSLAESYEQYF.

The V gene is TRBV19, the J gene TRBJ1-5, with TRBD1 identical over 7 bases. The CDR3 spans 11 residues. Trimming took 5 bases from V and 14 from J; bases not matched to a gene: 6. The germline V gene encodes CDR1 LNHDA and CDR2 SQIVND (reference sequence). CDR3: CASSVSGTEHF. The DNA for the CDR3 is TGTGCCAGTAGTGTATCCGGGACAGAGCATTTT.

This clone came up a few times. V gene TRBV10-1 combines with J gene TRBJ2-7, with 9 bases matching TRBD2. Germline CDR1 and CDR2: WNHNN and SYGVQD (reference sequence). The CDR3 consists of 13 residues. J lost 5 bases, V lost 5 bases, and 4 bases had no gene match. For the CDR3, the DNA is TGCGCCAGCAGTACAGCGGGAGGTAACGAGCAGTACTTC. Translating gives CASSTAGGNEQYF.

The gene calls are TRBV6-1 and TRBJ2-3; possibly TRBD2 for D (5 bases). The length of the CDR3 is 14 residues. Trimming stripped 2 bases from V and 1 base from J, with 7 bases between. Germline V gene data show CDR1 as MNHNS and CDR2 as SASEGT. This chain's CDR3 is CASSETSGTDTQYF. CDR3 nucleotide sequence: TGTGCCAGCAGTGAAACTAGTGGCACAGATACGCAGTATTTT.

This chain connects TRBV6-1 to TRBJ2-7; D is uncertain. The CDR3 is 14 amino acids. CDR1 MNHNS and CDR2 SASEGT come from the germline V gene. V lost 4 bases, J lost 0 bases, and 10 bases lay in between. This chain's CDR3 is CASSGGRSSYEQYF. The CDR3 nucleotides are TGTGCCAGCAGTGGAGGACGGAGCTCCTACGAGCAGTACTTC.

The CDR3 loop is CASSFGGTEAFF. CDR3 nucleotide sequence: TGTGCCAGCAGTTTTGGGGGAACTGAAGCTTTCTTT. The rearrangement uses TRBV28 and TRBJ1-1, with D possibly matching TRBD1 (5 bases). The CDR3 consists of 12 residues. Germline V CDR1 and CDR2: MDHEN, SYDVKM. Trimming pared 3 bases from V and 5 bases from J, leaving 7 bases between.

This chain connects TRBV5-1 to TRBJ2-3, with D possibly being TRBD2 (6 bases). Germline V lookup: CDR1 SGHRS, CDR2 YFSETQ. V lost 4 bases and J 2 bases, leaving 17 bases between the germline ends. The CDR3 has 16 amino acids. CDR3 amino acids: CASSVGGKSPTDTQYF. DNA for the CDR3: TGCGCCAGCAGCGTTGGGGGGAAAAGCCCCACAGATACGCAGTATTTT.

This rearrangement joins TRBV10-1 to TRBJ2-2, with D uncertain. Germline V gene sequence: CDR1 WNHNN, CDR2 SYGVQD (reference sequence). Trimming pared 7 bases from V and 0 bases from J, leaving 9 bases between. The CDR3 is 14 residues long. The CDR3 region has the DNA TGCGCCAGCAAGGAAGCGCCGAACACCGGGGAGCTGTTTTTT. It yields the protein CASKEAPNTGELFF.

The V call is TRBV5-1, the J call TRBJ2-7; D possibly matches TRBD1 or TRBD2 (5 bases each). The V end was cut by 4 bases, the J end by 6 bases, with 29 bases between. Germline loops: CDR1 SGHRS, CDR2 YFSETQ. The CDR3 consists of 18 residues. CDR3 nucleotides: TGCGCCAGCAGCGTGGACCCCGTGGGACCACAAAATTCCCCCGAGCAGTACTTC. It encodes CASSVDPVGPQNSPEQYF.

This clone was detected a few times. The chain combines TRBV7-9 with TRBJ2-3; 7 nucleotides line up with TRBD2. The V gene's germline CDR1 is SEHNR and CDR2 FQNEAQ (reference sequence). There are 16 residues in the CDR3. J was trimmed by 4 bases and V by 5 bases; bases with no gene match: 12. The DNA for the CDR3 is TGTGCCAGCAGCCCGCCTCGGACTAGTGGCGCAGATACGCAGTATTTT. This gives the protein CASSPPRTSGADTQYF.

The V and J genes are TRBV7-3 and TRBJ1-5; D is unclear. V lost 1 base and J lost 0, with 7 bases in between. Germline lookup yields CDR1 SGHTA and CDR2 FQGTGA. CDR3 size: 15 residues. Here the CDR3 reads CASSLIPNSNQPQHF. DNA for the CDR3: TGTGCCAGCAGCTTAATACCTAATAGCAATCAGCCCCAGCATTTT.

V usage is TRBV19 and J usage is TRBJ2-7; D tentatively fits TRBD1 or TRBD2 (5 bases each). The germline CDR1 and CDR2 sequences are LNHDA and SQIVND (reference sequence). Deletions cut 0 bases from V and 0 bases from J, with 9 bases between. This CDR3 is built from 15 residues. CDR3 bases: TGTGCCAGTAGTATAGACAGGGACGGCTCCTACGAGCAGTACTTC. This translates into CASSIDRDGSYEQYF.

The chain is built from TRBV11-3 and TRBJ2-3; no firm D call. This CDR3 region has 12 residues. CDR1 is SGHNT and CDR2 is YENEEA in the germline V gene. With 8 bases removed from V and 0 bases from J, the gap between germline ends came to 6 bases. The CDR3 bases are TGTGCCAGCGGGGTCAGCACAGATACGCAGTATTTT. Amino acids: CASGVSTDTQYF.

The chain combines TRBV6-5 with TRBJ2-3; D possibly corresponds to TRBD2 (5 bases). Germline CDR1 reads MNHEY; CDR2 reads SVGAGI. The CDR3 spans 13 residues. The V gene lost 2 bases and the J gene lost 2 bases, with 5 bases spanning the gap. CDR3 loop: CASSYRDTDTQYF. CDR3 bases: TGTGCCAGCAGTTACCGGGACACAGATACGCAGTATTTT.

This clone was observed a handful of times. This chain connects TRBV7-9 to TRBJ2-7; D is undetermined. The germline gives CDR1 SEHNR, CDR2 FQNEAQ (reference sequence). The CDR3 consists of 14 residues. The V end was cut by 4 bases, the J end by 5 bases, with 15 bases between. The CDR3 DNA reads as TGTGCCAGCAGCTCCCCAGTAGGCCGACACGAGCAGTACTTC. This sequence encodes CASSSPVGRHEQYF.

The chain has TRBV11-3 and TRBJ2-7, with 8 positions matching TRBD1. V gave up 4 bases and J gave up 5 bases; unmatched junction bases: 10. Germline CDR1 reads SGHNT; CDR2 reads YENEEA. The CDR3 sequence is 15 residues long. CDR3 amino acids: CASSSGRTGFNEQYF. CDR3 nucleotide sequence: TGTGCCAGCAGCTCGGGTAGGACAGGGTTCAACGAGCAGTACTTC. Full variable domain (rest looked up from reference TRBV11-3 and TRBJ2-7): EAGVVQSPRYKIIEKKQPVAFWCNPISGHNTLYWYLQNLGQGPELLIRYENEEAVDDSQLPKDRFSAERLKGVDSTLKIQPAELGDSAVYLCASSSGRTGFNEQYFGPGTRLTVT.